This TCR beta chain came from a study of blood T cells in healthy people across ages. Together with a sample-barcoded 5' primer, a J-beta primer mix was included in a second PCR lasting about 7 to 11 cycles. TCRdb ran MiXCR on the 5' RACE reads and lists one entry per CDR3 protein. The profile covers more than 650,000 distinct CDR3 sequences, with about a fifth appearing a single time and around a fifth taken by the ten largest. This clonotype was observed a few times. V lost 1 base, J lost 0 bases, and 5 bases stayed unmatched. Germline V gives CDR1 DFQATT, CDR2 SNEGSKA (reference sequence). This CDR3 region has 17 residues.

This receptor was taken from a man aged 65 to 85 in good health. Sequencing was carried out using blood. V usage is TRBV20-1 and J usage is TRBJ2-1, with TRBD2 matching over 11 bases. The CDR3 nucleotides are TGCAGTGCTAGAGTTCGACTAGCGGGAAGCTCCTACAATGAGCAGTTCTTC. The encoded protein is CSARVRLAGSSYNEQFF.